The rows below give T cell receptor beta chains drawn from one sample of a study of blood T cell repertoires in COVID-19. The protocol was immunoSEQ multiplex PCR, while the TCRdb copy is restricted to in-frame clones and leaves out a portion. This sample has around 270,000 clones, with about 80% found just once. The specimen was peripheral blood. The receptors were sampled from a person aged 65 to 85 with COVID-19, enrolled during active disease. The CDR3 runs from the conserved cysteine through the conserved F or W. A D gene is named only where the DNA matches it firmly. A clone size is listed for some rows: how often the clone was seen (once, few, many), or a class if it is expanded.

j_gene,abundance,d_gene,v_gene,CDR3aa,CDR3nt
TRBJ2-3,-,-,TRBV6-2/TRBV6-3,CASSYSYPLPGLVSDTQYF,TGTGCCAGCAGTTACTCGTATCCCCTGCCGGGTTTAGTTTCAGATACGCAGTATTTT
TRBJ2-7,-,TRBD2,TRBV4-2,CASSQGTSGVYEQYF,TGTGCCAGCAGCCAAGGGACTAGCGGGGTCTACGAGCAGTACTTC
TRBJ2-7,few,-,TRBV5-6,CASSLPDSYEQYF,TGTGCCAGCAGCTTGCCGGACAGCTACGAGCAGTACTTC
TRBJ1-4,few,TRBD1,TRBV4-1,CASSFGRQGGNEKLFF,TGCGCCAGCAGCTTCGGCCGACAGGGTGGTAATGAAAAACTGTTTTTT
TRBJ1-2,-,-,TRBV28,CASSLYRGNPNYGYTF,TGTGCCAGCAGTTTGTATCGGGGGAATCCTAACTATGGCTACACCTTC
TRBJ1-2,-,TRBD1,TRBV7-6,CASSSGPGTGINYGYTF,TGTGCCAGCAGCTCCGGGCCCGGGACAGGGATTAACTATGGCTACACCTTC
TRBJ2-7,-,-,TRBV3-1/TRBV3-2,CASSQAGVPYEQYF,TGTGCCAGCAGCCAAGCAGGGGTCCCCTACGAGCAGTACTTC
TRBJ1-6,-,TRBD1,TRBV25-1,CASSESVGTGNSPLHF,TGTGCCAGCAGTGAATCGGTGGGGACAGGGAATTCACCCCTCCACTTT
TRBJ1-1,-,-,TRBV12-3/TRBV12-4,CASSHRVYTEAFF,TGTGCCAGCAGTCACAGGGTCTACACTGAAGCTTTCTTT
TRBJ2-3,-,-,TRBV7-2,CASGETRTSTDTQYF,TGTGCCAGCGGGGAGACGAGAACTAGCACAGATACGCAGTATTTT
TRBJ1-2,-,TRBD1,TRBV28,CASSWRQGVVYTF,TGTGCCAGCAGTTGGAGACAGGGGGTTGTCTACACCTTC
TRBJ2-5,-,TRBD1,TRBV14,CASSQSSGGSETQYF,TGTGCCAGCAGCCAATCTTCAGGGGGCTCGGAGACCCAGTACTTC
TRBJ1-3,-,TRBD1,TRBV7-2,CASSLESVKGGNTIYF,TGTGCCAGCAGCCTAGAAAGTGTGAAAGGGGGCAACACCATATATTTT
TRBJ2-1,-,-,TRBV18,CASSGDYEQFF,TGTGCCAGCTCTGGTGACTATGAGCAGTTCTTC
TRBJ2-7,-,-,TRBV5-1,CASSLVGEGGEQYF,TGCGCCAGCAGCTTGGTGGGGGAGGGGGGCGAGCAGTACTTC
TRBJ2-2,-,-,TRBV4-1,CASSQVALIPGELFF,TGCGCCAGCAGCCAAGTAGCTCTTATCCCCGGGGAGCTGTTTTTT
TRBJ2-3,-,TRBD2,TRBV9,CASSAQTSRTQYF,TGTGCCAGCAGCGCCCAGACTAGCAGGACGCAGTATTTT
TRBJ1-2,-,-,TRBV6-5,CASRGGVREGGYTF,TGTGCCAGCAGGGGGGGTGTGAGGGAAGGTGGCTACACCTTC
TRBJ2-5,-,-,TRBV6-2/TRBV6-3,CASSYSNTQETQYF,TGTGCCAGCAGTTACTCGAACACACAAGAGACCCAGTACTTC
TRBJ1-6,-,-,TRBV30,CAWNPGRGDSPLHF,TGTGCCTGGAACCCGGGGCGGGGGGATTCACCCCTCCACTTT
TRBJ1-4,-,-,TRBV27,CASTTPQGGGEKLFF,TGTGCCAGCACTACCCCACAGGGCGGCGGGGAAAAACTGTTTTTT
TRBJ2-3,-,TRBD2,TRBV11-2,CASRLAASTDTQYF,TGTGCCAGCAGACTAGCGGCTAGCACAGATACGCAGTATTTT
TRBJ1-2,-,-,TRBV28,CASSPGGGYYGYTF,TGTGCCAGCAGTCCCGGGGGGGGTTACTATGGCTACACCTTC
TRBJ1-3,-,-,TRBV7-2,CASSLYSINSGNTIYF,TGTGCCAGCAGCTTATACAGTATTAACTCTGGAAACACCATATATTTT
TRBJ1-1,-,TRBD1,TRBV5-1,CASSFTGGRNTEAFF,TGCGCCAGCAGCTTCACAGGGGGACGGAACACTGAAGCTTTCTTT
TRBJ2-3,-,TRBD2,TRBV4-3,CASSRGTSPITDTQYF,TGCGCCAGCAGCCGGGGGACTAGCCCGATAACAGATACGCAGTATTTT
TRBJ2-3,once,TRBD2,TRBV15,CATSRVRGGTTDTQYF,TGTGCCACCAGCAGAGTTCGCGGGGGGACCACAGATACGCAGTATTTT
TRBJ2-3,few,-,TRBV9,CASSFNTKSTDTQYF,TGTGCCAGCAGCTTTAACACTAAGAGCACAGATACGCAGTATTTT
TRBJ2-3,-,-,TRBV7-2,CASSLVDYTDTQYF,TGTGCCAGCAGCTTAGTGGACTACACAGATACGCAGTATTTT
TRBJ2-1,-,TRBD2,TRBV3-1/TRBV3-2,CASRYLAGGNNEQFF,TGTGCCAGCAGATACCTAGCGGGGGGGAACAATGAGCAGTTCTTC
TRBJ2-2,-,TRBD1,TRBV27,CASRRRTGTANTGELFF,TGTGCCAGCAGGCGTAGGACCGGGACAGCGAACACCGGGGAGCTGTTTTTT
TRBJ2-1,once,TRBD1,TRBV10-3,CAISELGGQGGGNEQFF,TGTGCCATCAGTGAGTTAGGGGGACAGGGCGGTGGCAATGAGCAGTTCTTC
TRBJ2-2,-,-,TRBV9,CASSTRGNTGELFF,TGTGCCAGCAGCACCAGGGGGAACACCGGGGAGCTGTTTTTT
TRBJ1-4,-,TRBD1,TRBV28,CASRPPWDRADATNEKLFF,TGTGCCAGCAGGCCTCCCTGGGACAGGGCCGATGCAACTAATGAAAAACTGTTTTTT
TRBJ1-1,-,-,TRBV5-1,CASSLVGENTEAFF,TGCGCCAGCAGCTTGGTCGGAGAAAACACTGAAGCTTTCTTT
TRBJ2-5,-,-,TRBV6-5,CASSLQANPRVQYF,TGTGCCAGCAGTCTCCAGGCCAACCCAAGAGTCCAGTACTTC
TRBJ2-6,-,TRBD2,TRBV3-1/TRBV3-2,CASSSILARKYSGANVLTF,TGTGCCAGCAGCTCTATACTAGCGCGGAAATACTCTGGGGCCAACGTCCTGACTTTC
TRBJ1-4,-,-,TRBV7-8,CASSAYGHGNEKLFF,TGTGCCAGCAGCGCCTACGGACACGGAAATGAAAAACTGTTTTTT